Each of the 2 T cell receptor beta chains below was sequenced from the same sample in a study of CD8+CD57+ T cells in acquired aplastic anemia. Previously, flow cytometry had revealed CD8+CD57+ cell expansion in the patients chosen for sequencing. Profiling of TCR beta VDJ combinations and CDR3 sequences used genomic DNA as template. In TCRdb, the reads were re-called with MiXCR into one record per CDR3 protein. The sample has roughly 180,000 distinct CDR3 sequences, about 60% seen once. The material sequenced was sorted CD4+, CD8+, or CD8+CD57+ T cells (not recorded which) from PBMCs. Receptor source: a human donor with aplastic anemia.

V gene TRBV10-3 combines with J gene TRBJ2-5; TRBD1 or TRBD2 may be the D gene (6 bases each). V was trimmed by 11 bases and J by 5 bases, leaving 18 bases between them. Germline lookup yields CDR1 ENHRY and CDR2 SYGVKD. The CDR3 length is 13 residues. The DNA of the CDR3 is TGTGCCTGCTCGTTGGGGGGCTCGGAGACCCAGTACTTC. Translated: CACSLGGSETQYF.

This clonotype was detected many times. This sequence joins TRBV13 and TRBJ2-5; D is possibly TRBD1 (6 bases). This CDR3 is built from 14 residues. Germline V CDR1 and CDR2: PRHDT, FYEKMQ (reference sequence). V was cut by 2 bases and J by 4 bases, with 11 bases left in between. CDR3 in DNA: TGTGCCAGCAGCTTAAGACAGGTTCGAGAGACCCAGTACTTC. Translation gives CASSLRQVRETQYF.